The T cell receptor beta chain described here comes from a study of blood T cell repertoires in COVID-19. This table comes from immunoSEQ multiplex PCR, and its TCRdb copy is limited to in-frame clones, with some not included. The sample yields 250,000 to 300,000 clones, over 80% seen once. The CDR3 consists of 13 residues. V lost 3 bases and J lost 9, with 13 bases in between. Germline V gene lookup returns CDR1 MGHRA and CDR2 YSYEKL. Specimen: peripheral blood. This receptor was identified in a woman in her 40s who had recovered from COVID-19. The chain links TRBV4-1 to TRBJ2-3; D is possibly TRBD2 (5 bases). This CDR3 is CASSQEDLKTQYF. In DNA form, the CDR3 reads TGCGCCAGCAGCCAGGAGGACTTAAAAACGCAGTATTTT.